This entry describes one T cell receptor (beta chain). The data belong to a study of blood T cell repertoires in COVID-19. Profiling relied on immunoSEQ multiplex PCR, and the TCRdb table lists in-frame clones only, not all of them. The sample carries around 220,000 clones, around 87% recorded once. CDR1 and CDR2 from the germline V gene are SGHRS and YFSETQ. The V and J ends lost 0 bases and 6 bases, in that order; junction bases with no gene match: 17. CDR3 length: 18 residues. The sample was PBMCs or T cells enriched from blood (not recorded which). This chain connects TRBV5-1 to TRBJ2-7; 8 nucleotides line up with TRBD2. The sequence was obtained from a man younger than 40 who had been exposed to COVID-19. The CDR3 sequence: CASSLVLEAGGLTGEQYF. CDR3 DNA sequence: TGCGCCAGCAGCTTGGTATTGGAGGCGGGGGGTCTTACGGGCGAGCAGTACTTC.